This T cell receptor beta chain was sequenced for a study of blood T cell repertoires in COVID-19. Whole-study context: PBMCs, B-cell-depleted T cells, or T cells were the source of the cDNA or gDNA that made up the material.

TCRdb's table, derived via immunoSEQ multiplex PCR, lists solely in-frame clones and lacks some. The sample consists of around 400,000 clones, approximately 91% of them appearing once. In germline, CDR1 is MDHEN, CDR2 SYDVKM. Trimming at V came to 8 bases and at J to 3 bases, leaving 9 bases not matched to a gene. CDR3 length: 15 residues. Sequences were obtained from PBMCs or T cells enriched from blood (not recorded which). This chain links TRBV28 with TRBJ1-5; 8 bases map to TRBD1. The receptor was derived from a woman in her late teens or twenties who had been exposed to COVID-19. CDR3 region: CASPPGTGVNQPQHF. Here the CDR3 DNA reads TGTGCCAGCCCCCCCGGGACAGGAGTCAATCAGCCCCAGCATTTT.